The 21 T cell receptor beta chains given below trace back to one sample, sequenced in a study of cytomegalovirus exposure and HLA in healthy donors (dated by TCRdb to the late 2010s). The library was produced with the immunoSEQ multiplex PCR assay. For the multiplex PCR, a mixture combining 60 forward primers for TCR Vbeta segments and 13 reverse primers for TCR Jbeta segments was used. TCRdb took this table from immuneACCESS and kept in-frame rearrangements with V and J called. Such tables lack part of the clones; where checked against another copy, unresolved V genes explain under half of the gap, and the rest is unexplained. In all, the sample holds around 230,000 clones, and 82% of those were seen once. The biggest ten clones account for 4.5% to 7% of the sample. Sequencing was performed on PBMCs. The receptors were gathered from a man aged 35-49 years in good health and CMV-seropositive.

This chain uses TRBV5-1 with TRBJ2-1, with TRBD1 matching 7 bases. The CDR3 covers 14 residues. Germline CDR1 is SGHRS and CDR2 is YFSETQ. The J segment lost 6 bases and the V segment lost 0 bases, leaving 3 bases of the junction unmatched. The CDR3 DNA reads as TGCGCCAGCAGCTTGGGGGACAGTCTCAATGAGCAGTTCTTC. Residues: CASSLGDSLNEQFF.

The chain employs TRBV6-6 and TRBJ2-7; D uncertain. The CDR3 runs 14 residues. Trimming removed 7 bases from V and 1 base from J, with 14 bases in between. Looked up from germline, CDR1 is MNHNY and CDR2 is SVGAGI (reference sequence). CDR3 DNA: TGTGCCAGCACCCTACTGGGCAGTTCCTACGAGCAGTACTTC. Its protein product is CASTLLGSSYEQYF.

V and J are TRBV5-6 and TRBJ1-3; D remains ambiguous. Germline loops: CDR1 SGHDT, CDR2 YYEEEE. V gave up 3 bases and J gave up 0 bases, with 7 bases separating them. This CDR3 spans 14 amino acids. The CDR3: CASSSGYSGNTIYF. DNA of the CDR3: TGTGCCAGCAGCTCGGGGTACTCTGGAAACACCATATATTTT.

This chain joins TRBV19 and TRBJ2-7; 10 positions agree with TRBD1. Germline V gene lookup returns CDR1 LNHDA and CDR2 SQIVND (reference sequence). The length of the CDR3 is 15 residues. Germline trimming cut 1 base from V and 2 bases from J; bases unmatched to any gene: 2. DNA for the CDR3: TGTGCCAGTAGTATAGGGACAGGGGGGACCTACGAGCAGTACGTC. Translated: CASSIGTGGTYEQYV.

The chain has TRBV19 and TRBJ1-1; TRBD1 agrees at 11 bases. With V trimmed by 3 bases and J by 5 bases, 5 bases remained unmatched. CDR3 length: 15 residues. From germline, CDR1 is LNHDA and CDR2 SQIVND (reference sequence). CDR3 nucleotide sequence: TGTGCCAGTAGTATCTCCGGGACAGGGGGTACTGAAGCTTTCTTT. Protein product: CASSISGTGGTEAFF.

This rearrangement joins TRBV4-1 to TRBJ1-5; 10 positions agree with TRBD1. The CDR3 contains 16 residues. CDR1 and CDR2 from the germline V gene are MGHRA and YSYEKL. V gave up 0 bases and J gave up 3 bases; unmatched junction bases: 2. This CDR3 is CASSQDGQGVNQPQHF. The CDR3, as DNA: TGCGCCAGCAGCCAAGACGGACAGGGGGTCAATCAGCCCCAGCATTTT.

This chain connects TRBV9 to TRBJ2-1; possibly TRBD2 for D (6 bases). Trimming removed 2 bases from V and 0 bases from J, with 15 bases in between. The V gene's germline CDR1 is SGDLS and CDR2 YYNGEE. The CDR3 has 17 amino acids. The CDR3 DNA reads as TGTGCCAGCAGCGTTTCCTTTAGCGGAGCCTCCTACAATGAGCAGTTCTTC. Amino acid sequence: CASSVSFSGASYNEQFF.

This clone was detected once. V usage is TRBV11-1 and J usage is TRBJ2-7; TRBD2 matches at 7 bases. Per germline, CDR1 SGHAT and CDR2 FQDESV (reference sequence). This CDR3 region has 14 residues. V trimming: 2 bases; J trimming: 4 bases; junction bases outside the gene matches: 5. The CDR3: CASSLTGGVYEQYF. DNA of the CDR3: TGTGCCAGCAGCTTAACGGGGGGAGTATACGAGCAGTACTTC.

V usage is TRBV4-1 and J usage is TRBJ1-5, with no clear D. The CDR3 is 15 residues long. Germline V gives CDR1 MGHRA, CDR2 YSYEKL. V lost 1 base and J lost 5, with 12 bases in between. DNA for the CDR3: TGCGCCAGCAGCCAAGTCGCGGGGAAGCATCAGCCCCAGCATTTT. This translates into CASSQVAGKHQPQHF.

This sequence joins TRBV6-1 and TRBJ2-7, with D possibly TRBD2 on 5 matching bases. The V gene's germline CDR1 is MNHNS and CDR2 SASEGT. The CDR3 spans 13 residues. Trimming took off 7 bases at V and 2 bases at J, with 12 bases between the two ends. CDR3 coding DNA: TGTGCCAGCATGGGGAGCAGCGCCTACGAGCAGTACGTC. Protein: CASMGSSAYEQYV.

This clone was seen a few times. This chain links TRBV7-3 with TRBJ2-1; 11 bases agree with TRBD2. The CDR3 is 19 residues long. Germline loops: CDR1 SGHTA, CDR2 FQGTGA. Trimming removed 5 bases from V and 6 bases from J; junction bases left unmatched: 18. CDR3 bases: TGTGCCAGCAGCGTCGGAGTCTCAGTCGGGACTAGCGGTGCCAATGAGCAGTTCTTC. It codes for CASSVGVSVGTSGANEQFF.

V gene TRBV19 combines with J gene TRBJ2-1, with TRBD2 identical over 9 bases. CDR1 is LNHDA and CDR2 is SQIVND in the germline V gene (reference sequence). The CDR3 length is 15 residues. V was clipped by 2 bases and J by 7 bases; unmatched bases: 6. The CDR3 DNA is TGTGCCAGTAGTATACTAGCGGGAAACCCGAATGAGCAGTTCTTC. Its translation is CASSILAGNPNEQFF.

V is TRBV5-1 and J is TRBJ1-3; no clear D. The CDR3 has 14 amino acids. V was shortened by 1 base and J by 0 bases, with 5 bases between the two germline ends. Germline assignment: CDR1 SGHRS and CDR2 YFSETQ. This chain's CDR3 is CASSLPSSGNTIYF. CDR3 coding DNA: TGCGCCAGCAGCTTGCCATCCTCTGGAAACACCATATATTTT.

The chain employs TRBV5-6 and TRBJ2-4, with 9 bases aligning to TRBD1. Germline-derived CDR1 and CDR2 are SGHDT and YYEEEE. This CDR3 has 15 residues. V was clipped by 4 bases and J by 6 bases; unmatched bases: 8. The DNA of the CDR3 is TGTGCCAGCAGCCCACAGGGACAGGGTATAAACATTCAGTACTTC. Translated: CASSPQGQGINIQYF. Using reference TRBV5-6 and TRBJ2-4 for the parts outside the CDR3, the full variable domain is DAGVTQSPTHLIKTRGQQVTLRCSPKSGHDTVSWYQQALGQGPQFIFQYYEEEERQRGNFPDRFSGHQFPNYSSELNVNALLLGDSALYLCASSPQGQGINIQYFGAGTRLSVL.

The chain uses TRBV7-8 and TRBJ2-7; the match to TRBD2 covers 11 bases. The CDR3 has 16 amino acids. CDR1 and CDR2 from the germline V gene are SGHVS and FQNEAQ. The trim removed 4 bases at V and 4 bases at J, leaving 9 bases unmatched. The CDR3 is CASSYPTSGEEYEQYF. The CDR3 DNA reads TGTGCCAGCAGCTACCCGACTAGCGGGGAGGAATACGAGCAGTACTTC.

This clone has just one count. J is TRBJ2-1 and V is TRBV19, with unresolved D. V was cut by 3 bases and J by 6 bases, with 9 bases left in between. Germline V gene data show CDR1 as LNHDA and CDR2 as SQIVND (reference sequence). This CDR3 is built from 13 residues. In DNA, the CDR3 is TGTGCCAGTAGTATGGATCGCGGCAATGAGCAGTTCTTC. It specifies CASSMDRGNEQFF.

The rearrangement joins TRBV7-9 to TRBJ2-4, with D perhaps TRBD1 (5 bases). The CDR3 consists of 15 residues. Per germline, CDR1 SEHNR and CDR2 FQNEAQ (reference sequence). V was shortened by 5 bases and J by 0 bases, with 11 bases between the two germline ends. The CDR3 sequence is CASSHDSLAKNIQYF. In nucleotides, the CDR3 is TGTGCCAGCAGCCACGACAGCCTAGCCAAAAACATTCAGTACTTC. Full variable domain (remainder filled in from reference TRBV7-9 and TRBJ2-4): DTGVSQNPRHKITKRGQNVTFRCDPISEHNRLYWYRQTLGQGPEFLTYFQNEAQLEKSRLLSDRFSAERPKGSFSTLEIQRTEQGDSAMYLCASSHDSLAKNIQYFGAGTRLSVL.

The J gene is TRBJ2-7, the V gene TRBV7-9, with D tentatively TRBD1 (5 bases). The CDR3 runs to 16 residues. Looked up from germline, CDR1 is SEHNR and CDR2 is FQNEAQ (reference sequence). V was pared by 1 base and J by 6 bases, with 19 bases between. In DNA form, the CDR3 reads TGTGCCAGCAGCTTAGTCCAGGGCAGGGCATTTATCGAGCAGTACTTC. Translating it yields CASSLVQGRAFIEQYF.

The chain recombines TRBV27 with TRBJ2-7, with D tentatively TRBD1 (5 bases). The CDR3 runs 14 residues. Per the germline V gene, CDR1 is MNHEY and CDR2 is SMNVEV (reference sequence). Deletions cut 3 bases from V and 7 bases from J, with 16 bases between. CDR3 nucleotides: TGTGCCAGCAGTTTGGGGCCGATCATGAGGGAGCAGTACTTC. It is translated as CASSLGPIMREQYF.

The rearrangement uses TRBV27 and TRBJ2-7, with D perhaps matching TRBD2 (5 bases). The V gene lost 8 bases and the J gene lost 2 bases, with 19 bases spanning the gap. The CDR3 is 15 residues long. The V gene's germline CDR1 is MNHEY and CDR2 SMNVEV (reference sequence). This chain's CDR3 is CASRPQAGLTYEQYF. CDR3 DNA sequence: TGTGCCAGCCGACCTCAGGCGGGCCTAACCTACGAGCAGTACTTC.

The V call is TRBV7-9, the J call TRBJ2-2; 11 bases are shared with TRBD1. Germline V gene data show CDR1 as SEHNR and CDR2 as FQNEAQ (reference sequence). V gave up 5 bases and J gave up 4 bases; unmatched junction bases: 6. The CDR3 spans 16 residues. CDR3 sequence (DNA): TGTGCCAGCAGCCAAGGGGGGACAGGGGGCACCGGGGAGCTGTTTTTT. Amino acid sequence: CASSQGGTGGTGELFF.